The 5 T cell receptor beta chains in this list originate from one sample, sequenced in a study of blood T cells in healthy people across ages. Primers used in a second PCR of about 6 to 11 cycles were a sample-barcoded 5' primer and a J-beta primer mix. Each CDR3 protein gets one entry after TCRdb re-called the 5' RACE reads with MiXCR. The table lists about 800,000 distinct CDR3 sequences, 20% to 25% of them singletons. This sample was shared with a second study, whose subject was T cells of mothers and their children.

Sequenced input: blood. All receptors come from a boy between 10 and 17 years old in good health.

V and J are TRBV6-6 and TRBJ1-6, with 7 bases aligning to TRBD1. CDR3 length equals 16 residues. From germline, CDR1 is MNHNY and CDR2 SVGAGI (reference sequence). With 5 bases clipped from V and 11 bases from J, the junction kept 15 bases outside the gene matches. CDR3 coding DNA: TGTGCCAGCAGTAGAAAGACAGGGTCCTCGGAGGCACCCCTCCACTTT. It translates to CASSRKTGSSEAPLHF.

This clonotype has ten or more counts. V and J are TRBV6-2 or TRBV6-3 and TRBJ1-1; D might be TRBD1 (5 bases). This CDR3 has 11 amino acids. CDR1 and CDR2 (germline): MNHEY, SVGEGT. Trimming removed 5 bases at V and 7 bases at J, with 8 bases between. The CDR3 loop reads CASSGRDEAFF. The CDR3 nucleotides read TGTGCCAGCAGTGGCAGGGATGAAGCTTTCTTT.

The chain employs TRBV29-1 and TRBJ2-5; the D gene is possibly TRBD1 (5 bases). This CDR3 spans 15 amino acids. V lost 0 bases, J lost 5 bases, and 16 bases lay in between. The germline V gene has CDR1 SQVTM and CDR2 ANQGSEA. CDR3 amino acids: CSVEDLQGRAETQYF. The DNA for the CDR3 is TGCAGCGTTGAAGATCTTCAGGGCAGGGCGGAGACCCAGTACTTC.

The sample holds a few counts of this clonotype. J is TRBJ2-4 and V is TRBV28; D is possibly TRBD1 or TRBD2 (6 bases each). Per the germline V gene, CDR1 is MDHEN and CDR2 is SYDVKM. The CDR3 has 14 residues. Trimming pared 3 bases from V and 7 bases from J, leaving 13 bases between. The CDR3 nucleotides read TGTGCCAGCAGTTTCAGGGGCGCGGGGAACATTCAGTACTTC. Its translation: CASSFRGAGNIQYF.

The chain joins TRBV12-3 or TRBV12-4 to TRBJ1-2, with 8 bases lining up with TRBD1. V gave up 0 bases and J gave up 0 bases; unmatched junction bases: 3. The CDR3 covers 16 residues. The CDR3 DNA is TGTGCCAGCAGTTTAGCGTCGACAGGGGCTAACTATGGCTACACCTTC. This codes for CASSLASTGANYGYTF.